This T cell receptor beta chain stems from a study of T-cell memory formation after mild COVID-19 (dated by TCRdb to the early 2020s). Notes on the research overall: TCR sequence clusters from the two donors were found to be largely donor specific. In a couple of donors, T-cell clones that expanded and contracted after mild COVID-19 were tracked by sequencing TCRalpha and TCRbeta repertoires over time. Two young, previously healthy adult volunteers made up the cohort, one male and one female.

A few counts support this clonotype. Its recognized antigen is unknown. No quality values exist for individual bases; no much larger clone is one base distant. PBMCs were isolated by Ficoll-Paque density gradient centrifugation. Sequencing was performed on an Illumina NovaSeq 6000. cDNA libraries for TCRalpha and TCRbeta were prepared by 5'RACE using constant-segment primers, with sample barcodes and unique molecular identifiers added. Trizol reagent was used to extract RNA from every sample. The libraries were amplified in two PCR steps, and the second step added a second sample barcode and Illumina TruSeq adapters. Sequencing of the libraries was done on an Illumina NovaSeq, producing 2 x 150 bp paired-end reads. The original methods were these. Reads were demultiplexed and collapsed into UMI-guided consensus sequences with migec v1.2.7. Using mixcr v2.1.11, the UMI consensuses were aligned to TRA and TRB V and J templates and assembled into clonotypes. A clonotype was counted as expanded or contracted only if both edgeR and NoisET called the change significant, with noise models trained on biological replicates. For edgeR calls, the thresholds were a false discovery rate-adjusted p below 0.01 and a log2 fold-change of 1. As an exploratory analysis of dynamics, max-normalized trajectories of the 1000 most abundant clonotypes were examined by PCA with hierarchical clustering. Separately sequenced CD4+ and CD8+ repertoires were used to assign a CD4 or CD8 phenotype to each responding clone. TCRdb passed the public sequencing reads through fastp at Q25 and MiXCR, retaining productive beta sequences. Each CDR3 protein appears once, grouped with its most common genes and DNA. What appears here as the V and J calls and clone size reflects TCRdb's work, not the paper's. The sample table contains about 600,000 distinct CDR3 sequences; only one count was recorded for less than 25% of them. The ten most abundant clones make up approximately 8.4% of the sample.

The CDR3 runs 13 residues from the cysteine to the phenylalanine. CDR3 DNA only is kept here, 39 bases in frame from base 1. V loses 10 bases, J loses 3 bases, and the germline ends lie 15 bases apart. The research as a whole found: Contracting CD4+ clones were found mainly in CM and EM memory subsets, while CD8+ clones were enriched in EMRA. Balanced CD4/CD8 phenotypes were observed for clones contracting from day 15 to 85, whereas a bias towards CD4+ was observed for a second wave of clones expanding from day 15 to 37. Only a couple of mild cases were covered by the study, and larger cohorts that include severe cases with pre-infection samples were considered necessary. The detection of some responding clones in pre-infection memory suggests that pre-existing cross-reactive memory T cells joined the SARS-CoV-2 response. SARS-CoV-2 specificity of the second-wave clones peaking on day 37 was not confirmed.

Sequences were obtained from PBMCs or a T cell subset sorted from them (not recorded which). The rearranged segments are TRBV12-3 or TRBV12-4 and TRBJ1-1; matching of 6 bases hints at TRBD1 as the D gene. This clonotype was obtained from an adult woman who had mild COVID-19 (a few samples of this study predate the infection). The sample titles of this study are shuffled in the database, so cell type and time point are left out; the donor was told from shared clones. The bases read TGTGCCACTCGCCGCAACAGGGACACTGAAGCTTTCTTT. Its product reads: CATRRNRDTEAFF.